This TCR beta chain comes out of a study of cytomegalovirus exposure and HLA in healthy donors. Findings and limits, study-wide: Both high specificity and high sensitivity reportedly marked the classifier's diagnosis of cytomegalovirus status. No immune exposure information besides CMV serostatus was available. The study carried out a later analysis of TCR beta sequences. It associated some 15,000 of them with specific HLA alleles at a false discovery rate of 0.05. In a later analysis, V- and J-gene trimming of beta chains associated with a DCLRE1C missense variant, replicated independently.

The PCR ran on 60 Vbeta and 13 Jbeta primers. Clones were sequenced by immunoSEQ multiplex PCR, and TCRdb holds only the in-frame ones, with some missing. The sample lists roughly 45,000 clones; roughly 60% were seen once. As concerns this clone: What it binds is not known.

Sequenced input: PBMCs. The TCR sequence derives from a man in his 60s in good health and CMV-seropositive.

The CDR3 coding sequence is TGTGCCAGTAGTGCCATTTCCCACGAGGATGACGAAAAACTGTTTTTT. Amino acids: CASSAISHEDDEKLFF. This rearrangement joins TRBV19 to TRBJ1-4, with D hard to call. Deletions cut 5 bases from V and 8 bases from J, with 21 bases between. The CDR3 consists of 16 residues. CDR1 LNHDA and CDR2 SQIVND come from the germline V gene (reference sequence). Full variable domain (missing parts from reference TRBV19 and TRBJ1-4): DGGITQSPKYLFRKEGQNVTLSCEQNLNHDAMYWYRQDPGQGLRLIYYSQIVNDFQKGDIAEGYSVSREKKESFPLTVTSAQKNPTAFYLCASSAISHEDDEKLFFGSGTQLSVL.